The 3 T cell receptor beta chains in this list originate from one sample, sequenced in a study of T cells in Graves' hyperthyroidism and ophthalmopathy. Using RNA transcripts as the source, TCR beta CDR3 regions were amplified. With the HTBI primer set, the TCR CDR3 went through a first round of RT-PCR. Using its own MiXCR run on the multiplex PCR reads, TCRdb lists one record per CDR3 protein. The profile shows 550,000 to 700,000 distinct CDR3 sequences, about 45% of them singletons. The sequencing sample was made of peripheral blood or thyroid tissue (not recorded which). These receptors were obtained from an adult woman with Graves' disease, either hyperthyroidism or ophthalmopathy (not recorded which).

The chain's CDR3 is CASRSGGQETQYF. CDR3 bases: TGTGCCAGCCGGAGTGGCGGTCAAGAGACCCAGTACTTC. This rearrangement joins TRBV25-1 to TRBJ2-5; D gene ambiguous. Germline V gives CDR1 MGHDK, CDR2 SYGVNS. Trimming took off 8 bases at V and 2 bases at J, with 12 bases between the two ends. CDR3 length equals 13 residues.

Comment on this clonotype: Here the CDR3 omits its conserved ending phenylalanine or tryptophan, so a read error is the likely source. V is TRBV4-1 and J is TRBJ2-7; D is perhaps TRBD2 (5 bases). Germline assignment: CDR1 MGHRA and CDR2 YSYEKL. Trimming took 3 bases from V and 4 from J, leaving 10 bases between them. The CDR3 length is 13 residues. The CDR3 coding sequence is TGCGCCAGCAGCCACCGGGAACTGTACGAGCAGTACCTC. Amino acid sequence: CASSHRELYEQYL.

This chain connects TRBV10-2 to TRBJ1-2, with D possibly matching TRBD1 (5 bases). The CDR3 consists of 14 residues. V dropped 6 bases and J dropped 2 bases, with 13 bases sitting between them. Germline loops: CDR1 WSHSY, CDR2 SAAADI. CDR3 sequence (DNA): TGCGCCAGCAGGGTCGGGGGATCAAACTATGGCTACACCTTC. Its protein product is CASRVGGSNYGYTF.